These 5 T cell receptor beta chains originate from one sample sequenced in a study of early T cells in non-severe SARS-CoV-2 infection. Each CDR3 protein gets one entry after TCRdb re-called the 5' RACE reads with MiXCR. The sample carries about 59,000 distinct CDR3 sequences, less than 15% recorded once. Here the sequenced sample was whole blood, taken at baseline. The receptors here all came from an adult who was a healthcare worker with PCR-confirmed SARS-CoV-2 infection or an uninfected control (not recorded which).

The CDR3 reads CASSLAGRAVGEQYF. CDR3 nucleotides: TGCGCCAGCAGCTTAGCCGGGAGGGCGGTGGGGGAGCAGTACTTC. The V call is TRBV5-1, the J call TRBJ2-7; 8 bases line up with TRBD2. This CDR3 region has 15 residues. Trimming at V came to 2 bases and at J to 7 bases, leaving 11 bases not matched to a gene. Germline values: CDR1 SGHRS, CDR2 YFSETQ.

This clonotype has a count of ten or more. The genes are TRBV24-1 and TRBJ2-3; D gene uncertain. Trimming shortened V by 4 bases and J by 3 bases, and 10 bases separated the two germline ends. The germline gives CDR1 KGHDR, CDR2 SFDVKD. The CDR3 runs 14 residues. The CDR3 here is CATSEGRFTDTQYF. DNA for the CDR3: TGTGCCACCAGTGAGGGCAGGTTTACAGATACGCAGTATTTT.

Written as DNA, the CDR3 is TGTGCCAGCAGTTCGGGACAGGGTCAGTACTTC. Translating it yields CASSSGQGQYF. The rearrangement links TRBV12-3 or TRBV12-4 to TRBJ2-7; TRBD1 agrees at 9 bases. The ends lost 4 bases at V and 10 bases at J; junction bases unmatched: 2. This CDR3 region has 11 residues.

The chain links TRBV6-2 or TRBV6-3 to TRBJ1-5, with D uncertain. Germline assignment: CDR1 MNHEY and CDR2 SVGEGT. The V and J ends lost 0 bases and 6 bases respectively, with 6 bases between them. The CDR3 is made up of 13 amino acids. Written as DNA, the CDR3 is TGTGCCAGCAGTTACTCCGGCAGTCAGCCCCAGCATTTT. Protein product: CASSYSGSQPQHF.

The chain links TRBV5-1 to TRBJ1-2, with D tentatively TRBD1 (5 bases). The germline CDR1 and CDR2 sequences are SGHRS and YFSETQ. This CDR3 is 13 amino acids long. Trimming shortened V by 3 bases and J by 5 bases, and 11 bases separated the two germline ends. The CDR3 loop is CASSSGPLYGYTF. The CDR3 DNA sequence: TGCGCCAGCAGCTCGGGGCCCCTATATGGCTACACCTTC.